What follows is one T cell receptor beta chain and its context. No antigen is known for it. This sample is part of a study of immune evolution from preneoplasia to lung adenocarcinoma. Study-wide points: Clonality was highest in normal lung, lower in later-stage lesions apparently.

The method was immunoSEQ multiplex PCR; TCRdb's version includes in-frame clones alone and lacks a portion of them. The sample includes over 2,000 clones, around 80% of them seen just once. There are 14 residues in the CDR3. V was pared by 5 bases and J by 2 bases, with 13 bases between. The germline V gene encodes CDR1 GTSNPN and CDR2 SVGIG (reference sequence). This clonotype was obtained from a person aged 55 to 79 with lung adenocarcinoma. The chain is built from TRBV30 and TRBJ1-5; possibly TRBD1 for D (5 bases). The sample was FFPE minimally invasive lung adenocarcinoma tissue. CDR3 sequence reads: CAWAPWGGNQPQHF. The CDR3 DNA reads TGTGCCTGGGCCCCCTGGGGGGGCAATCAGCCCCAGCATTTT.